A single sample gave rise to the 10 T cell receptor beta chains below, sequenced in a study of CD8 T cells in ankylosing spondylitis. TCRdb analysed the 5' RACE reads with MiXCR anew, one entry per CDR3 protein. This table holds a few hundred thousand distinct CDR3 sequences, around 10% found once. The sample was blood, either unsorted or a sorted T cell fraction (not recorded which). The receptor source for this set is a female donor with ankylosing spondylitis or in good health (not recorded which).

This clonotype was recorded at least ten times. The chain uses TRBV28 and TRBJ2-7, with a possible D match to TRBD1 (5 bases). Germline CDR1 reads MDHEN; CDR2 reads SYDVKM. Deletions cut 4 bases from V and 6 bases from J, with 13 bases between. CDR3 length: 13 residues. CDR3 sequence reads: CASSSAGSGEQYF. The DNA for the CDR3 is TGTGCCAGCAGTTCGGCAGGGTCGGGCGAGCAGTACTTC. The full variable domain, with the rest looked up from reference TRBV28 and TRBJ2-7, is DVKVTQSSRYLVKRTGEKVFLECVQDMDHENMFWYRQDPGLGLRLIYFSYDVKMKEKGDIPEGYSVSREKKERFSLILESASTNQTSMYLCASSSAGSGEQYFGPGTRLTVT.

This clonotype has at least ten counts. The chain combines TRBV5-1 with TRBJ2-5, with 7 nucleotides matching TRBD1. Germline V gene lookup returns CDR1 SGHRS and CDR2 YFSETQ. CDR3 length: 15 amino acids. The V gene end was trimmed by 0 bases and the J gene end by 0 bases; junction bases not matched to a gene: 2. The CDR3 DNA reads TGCGCCAGCAGCTTGGCAGGGGGATACCAAGAGACCCAGTACTTC. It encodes CASSLAGGYQETQYF.

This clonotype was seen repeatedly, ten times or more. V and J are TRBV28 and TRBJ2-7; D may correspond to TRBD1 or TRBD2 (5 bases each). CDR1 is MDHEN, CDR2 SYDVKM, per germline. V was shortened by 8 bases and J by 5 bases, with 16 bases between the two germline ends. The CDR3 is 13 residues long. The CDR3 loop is CASHSPGLNEQYF. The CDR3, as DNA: TGTGCCAGCCATTCCCCGGGGCTCAACGAGCAGTACTTC. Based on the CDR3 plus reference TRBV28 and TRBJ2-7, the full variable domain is DVKVTQSSRYLVKRTGEKVFLECVQDMDHENMFWYRQDPGLGLRLIYFSYDVKMKEKGDIPEGYSVSREKKERFSLILESASTNQTSMYLCASHSPGLNEQYFGPGTRLTVT.

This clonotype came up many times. In nucleotides, the CDR3 is TGTGCCAGCAGCCATCCTTCCCAAGTCCCGTATTTT. Its translation: CASSHPSQVPYF. This chain joins TRBV7-2 and TRBJ2-3; D is undetermined. Deletions cut 5 bases from V and 14 bases from J, with 17 bases between. Germline lookup yields CDR1 SGHTA and CDR2 FQGNSA. The CDR3 sequence is 12 residues long.

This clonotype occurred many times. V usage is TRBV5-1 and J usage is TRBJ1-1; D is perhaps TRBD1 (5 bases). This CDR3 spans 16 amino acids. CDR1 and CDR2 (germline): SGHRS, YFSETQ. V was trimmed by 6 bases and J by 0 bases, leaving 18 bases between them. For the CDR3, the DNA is TGCGCCAGCAACGTAGCAGGGTTTCGTATGAACACTGAAGCTTTCTTT. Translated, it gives CASNVAGFRMNTEAFF.

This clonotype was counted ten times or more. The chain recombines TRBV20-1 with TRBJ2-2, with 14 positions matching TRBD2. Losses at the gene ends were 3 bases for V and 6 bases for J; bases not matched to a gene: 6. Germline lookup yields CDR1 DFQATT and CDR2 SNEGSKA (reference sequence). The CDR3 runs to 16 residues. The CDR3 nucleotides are TGCAGTGCTAGCCAAGAGGGACTAGCGGGAGCCGGGGAGCTGTTTTTT. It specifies CSASQEGLAGAGELFF.

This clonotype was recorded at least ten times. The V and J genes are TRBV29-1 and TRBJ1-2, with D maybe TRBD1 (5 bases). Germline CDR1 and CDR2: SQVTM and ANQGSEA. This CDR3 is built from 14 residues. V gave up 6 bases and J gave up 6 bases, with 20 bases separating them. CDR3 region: CSVLGGQSGNGYTF. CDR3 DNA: TGCAGCGTCCTAGGAGGACAATCGGGGAATGGCTACACCTTC.

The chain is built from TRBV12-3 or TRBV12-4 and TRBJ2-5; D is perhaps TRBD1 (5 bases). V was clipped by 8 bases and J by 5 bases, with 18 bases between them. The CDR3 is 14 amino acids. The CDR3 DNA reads TGTGCCAGCGCGTTTGGACACCTCGAGGAGACCCAGTACTTC. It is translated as CASAFGHLEETQYF.

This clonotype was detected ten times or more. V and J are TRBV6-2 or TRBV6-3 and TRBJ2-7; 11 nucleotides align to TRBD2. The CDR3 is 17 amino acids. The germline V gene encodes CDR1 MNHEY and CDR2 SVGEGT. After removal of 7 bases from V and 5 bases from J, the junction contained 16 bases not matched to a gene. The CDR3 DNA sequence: TGTGCCAGCAATCCGGGACTAGCGGCTACTGGCCCCCACGAGCAGTACTTC. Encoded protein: CASNPGLAATGPHEQYF.

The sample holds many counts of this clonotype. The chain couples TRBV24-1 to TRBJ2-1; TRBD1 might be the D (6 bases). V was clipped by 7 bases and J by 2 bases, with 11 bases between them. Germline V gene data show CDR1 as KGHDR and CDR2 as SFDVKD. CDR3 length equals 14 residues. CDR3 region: CATSDRLTYNEQFF. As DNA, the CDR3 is TGTGCCACCAGCGACAGGTTAACCTACAATGAGCAGTTCTTC.